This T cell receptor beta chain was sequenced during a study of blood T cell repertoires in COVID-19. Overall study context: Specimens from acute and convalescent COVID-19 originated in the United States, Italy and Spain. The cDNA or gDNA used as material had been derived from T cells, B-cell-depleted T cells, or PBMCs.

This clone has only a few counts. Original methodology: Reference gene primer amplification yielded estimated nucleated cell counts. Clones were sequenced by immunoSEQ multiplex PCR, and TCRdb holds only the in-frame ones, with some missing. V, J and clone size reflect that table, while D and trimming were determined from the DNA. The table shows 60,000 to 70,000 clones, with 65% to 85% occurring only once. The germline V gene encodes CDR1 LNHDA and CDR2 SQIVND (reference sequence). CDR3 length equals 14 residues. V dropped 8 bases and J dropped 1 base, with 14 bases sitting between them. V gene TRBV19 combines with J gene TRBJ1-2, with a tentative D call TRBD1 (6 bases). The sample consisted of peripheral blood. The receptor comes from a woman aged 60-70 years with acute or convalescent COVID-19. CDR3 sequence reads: CASQNRDLNYGYTF. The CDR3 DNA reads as TGTGCCAGTCAGAACAGGGACCTTAACTATGGCTACACCTTC.